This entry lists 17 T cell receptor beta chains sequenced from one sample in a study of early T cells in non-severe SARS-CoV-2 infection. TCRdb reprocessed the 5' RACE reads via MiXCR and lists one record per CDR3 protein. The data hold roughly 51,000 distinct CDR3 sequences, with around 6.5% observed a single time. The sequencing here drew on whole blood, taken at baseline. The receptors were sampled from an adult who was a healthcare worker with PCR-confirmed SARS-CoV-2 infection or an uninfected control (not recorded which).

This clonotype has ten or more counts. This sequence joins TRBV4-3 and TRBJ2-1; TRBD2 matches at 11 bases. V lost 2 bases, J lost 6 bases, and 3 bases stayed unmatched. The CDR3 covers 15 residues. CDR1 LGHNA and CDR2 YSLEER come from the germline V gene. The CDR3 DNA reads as TGCGCCAGCAGCCAAACTAGCGGGGGCCGCAATGAGCAGTTCTTC. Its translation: CASSQTSGGRNEQFF.

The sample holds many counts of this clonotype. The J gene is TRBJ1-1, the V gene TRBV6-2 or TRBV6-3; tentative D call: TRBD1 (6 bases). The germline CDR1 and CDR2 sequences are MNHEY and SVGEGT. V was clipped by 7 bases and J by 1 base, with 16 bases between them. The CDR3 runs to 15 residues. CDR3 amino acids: CASKRGGTKNTEAFF. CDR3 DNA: TGTGCCAGCAAAAGGGGGGGCACCAAGAACACTGAAGCTTTCTTT.

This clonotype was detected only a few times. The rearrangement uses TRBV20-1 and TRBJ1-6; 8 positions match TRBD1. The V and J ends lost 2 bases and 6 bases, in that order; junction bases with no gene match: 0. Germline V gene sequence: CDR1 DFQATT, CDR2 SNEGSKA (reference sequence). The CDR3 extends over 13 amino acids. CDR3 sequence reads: CSARQGANSPLHF. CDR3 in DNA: TGCAGTGCTAGACAGGGGGCTAATTCACCCCTCCACTTT.

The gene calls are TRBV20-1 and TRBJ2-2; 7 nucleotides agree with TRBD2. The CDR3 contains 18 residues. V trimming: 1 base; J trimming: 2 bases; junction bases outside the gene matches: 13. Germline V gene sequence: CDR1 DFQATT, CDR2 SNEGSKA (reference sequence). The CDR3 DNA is TGCAGTGCTAGAGTGACCTTAGCGGGCCCCCTCAACACCGGGGAGCTGTTTTTT. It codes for CSARVTLAGPLNTGELFF.

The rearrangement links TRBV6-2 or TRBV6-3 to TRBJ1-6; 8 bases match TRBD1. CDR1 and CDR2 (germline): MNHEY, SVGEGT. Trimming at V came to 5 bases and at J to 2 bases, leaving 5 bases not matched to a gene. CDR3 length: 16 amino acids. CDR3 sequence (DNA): TGTGCCAGCAGTGGTGGACAGGGCGCCTATAATTCACCCCTCCACTTT. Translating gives CASSGGQGAYNSPLHF.

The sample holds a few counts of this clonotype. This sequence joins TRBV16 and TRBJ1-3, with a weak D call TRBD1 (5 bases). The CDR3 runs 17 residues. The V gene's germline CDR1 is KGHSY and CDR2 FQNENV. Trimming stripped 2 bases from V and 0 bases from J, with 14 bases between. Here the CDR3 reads CASSQPDRRYSGNTIYF. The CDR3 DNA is TGTGCCAGCAGCCAACCCGACAGAAGATACTCTGGAAACACCATATATTTT.

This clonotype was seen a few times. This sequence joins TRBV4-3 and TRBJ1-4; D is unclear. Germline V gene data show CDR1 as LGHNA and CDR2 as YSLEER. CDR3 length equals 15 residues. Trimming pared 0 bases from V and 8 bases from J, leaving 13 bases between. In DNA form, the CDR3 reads TGCGCCAGCAGCCAAGAGGAGGCTTTGCGGGAAAAACTGTTTTTT. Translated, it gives CASSQEEALREKLFF.

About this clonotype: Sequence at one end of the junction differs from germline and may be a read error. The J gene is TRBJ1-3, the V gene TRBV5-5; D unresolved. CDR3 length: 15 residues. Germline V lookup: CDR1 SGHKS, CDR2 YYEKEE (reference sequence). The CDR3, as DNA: TGTGCCAGCAGCTTTGACCGAAGCTCTGAAAACACCATATATTTT. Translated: CASSFDRSSENTIYF.

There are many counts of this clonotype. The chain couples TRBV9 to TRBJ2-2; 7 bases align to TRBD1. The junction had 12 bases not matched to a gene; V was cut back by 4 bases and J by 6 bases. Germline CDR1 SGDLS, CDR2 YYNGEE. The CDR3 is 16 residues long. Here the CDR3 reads CASSLKTGWLAGELFF. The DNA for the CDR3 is TGTGCCAGCAGCCTAAAGACAGGGTGGCTAGCCGGGGAGCTGTTTTTT.

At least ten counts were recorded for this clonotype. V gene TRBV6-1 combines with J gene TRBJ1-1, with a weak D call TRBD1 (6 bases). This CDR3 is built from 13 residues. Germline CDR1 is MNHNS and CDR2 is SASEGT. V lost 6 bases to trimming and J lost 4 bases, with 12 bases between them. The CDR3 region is CASSQEGGTEAFF. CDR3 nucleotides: TGTGCCAGCAGCCAGGAAGGGGGCACTGAAGCTTTCTTT.

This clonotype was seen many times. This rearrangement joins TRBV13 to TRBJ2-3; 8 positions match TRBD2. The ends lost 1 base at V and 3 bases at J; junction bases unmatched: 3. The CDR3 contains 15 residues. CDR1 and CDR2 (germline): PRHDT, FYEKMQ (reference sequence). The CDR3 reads CASSLVAGKTDTQYF. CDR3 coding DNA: TGTGCCAGCAGCTTAGTAGCGGGGAAAACAGATACGCAGTATTTT.

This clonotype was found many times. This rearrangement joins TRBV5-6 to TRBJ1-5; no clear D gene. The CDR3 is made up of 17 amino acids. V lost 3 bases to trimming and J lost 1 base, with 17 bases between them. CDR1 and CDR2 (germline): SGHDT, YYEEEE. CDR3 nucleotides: TGTGCCAGCAGCTCCCGAGGTACCAGCTGGAGCAATCAGCCCCAGCATTTT. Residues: CASSSRGTSWSNQPQHF.

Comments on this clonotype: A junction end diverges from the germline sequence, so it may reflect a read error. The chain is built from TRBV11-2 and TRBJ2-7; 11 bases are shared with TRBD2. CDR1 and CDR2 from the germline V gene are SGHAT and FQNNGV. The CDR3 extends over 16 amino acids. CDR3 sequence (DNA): TGTGCCAGCAGCCCCACCCGGACTAGCGGGTTGGACGAGCTGTACTTC. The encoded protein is CASSPTRTSGLDELYF.

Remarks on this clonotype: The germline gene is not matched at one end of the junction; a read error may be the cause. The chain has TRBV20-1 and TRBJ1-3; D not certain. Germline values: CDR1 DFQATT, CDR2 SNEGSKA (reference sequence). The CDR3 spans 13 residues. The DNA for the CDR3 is TGCAGTGCACACCGGGCCCCTGGGAACACCATATATTTT. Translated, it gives CSAHRAPGNTIYF.

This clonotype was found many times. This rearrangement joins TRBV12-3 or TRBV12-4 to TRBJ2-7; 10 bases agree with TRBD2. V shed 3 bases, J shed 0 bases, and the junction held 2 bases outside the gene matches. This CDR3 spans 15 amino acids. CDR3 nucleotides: TGTGCCAGCAGTTTTACTAGCGGGGCCTCCTACGAGCAGTACTTC. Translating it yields CASSFTSGASYEQYF.

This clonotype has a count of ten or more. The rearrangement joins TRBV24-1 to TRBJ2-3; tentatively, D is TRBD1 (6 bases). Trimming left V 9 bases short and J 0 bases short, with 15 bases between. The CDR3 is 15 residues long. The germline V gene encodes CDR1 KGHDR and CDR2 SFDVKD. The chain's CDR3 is CATSSGQTSTDTQYF. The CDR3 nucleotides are TGTGCCACCTCGTCAGGACAGACTAGCACAGATACGCAGTATTTT.

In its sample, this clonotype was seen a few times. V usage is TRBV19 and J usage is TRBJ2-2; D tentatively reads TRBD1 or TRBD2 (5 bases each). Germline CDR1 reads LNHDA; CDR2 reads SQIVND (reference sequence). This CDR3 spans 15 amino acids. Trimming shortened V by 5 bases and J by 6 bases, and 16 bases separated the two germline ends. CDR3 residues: CASSPSGASAGELFF. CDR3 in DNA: TGTGCCAGTAGTCCTTCCGGGGCATCGGCCGGGGAGCTGTTTTTT. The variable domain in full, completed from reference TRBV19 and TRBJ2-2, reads DGGITQSPKYLFRKEGQNVTLSCEQNLNHDAMYWYRQDPGQGLRLIYYSQIVNDFQKGDIAEGYSVSREKKESFPLTVTSAQKNPTAFYLCASSPSGASAGELFFGEGSRLTVL.